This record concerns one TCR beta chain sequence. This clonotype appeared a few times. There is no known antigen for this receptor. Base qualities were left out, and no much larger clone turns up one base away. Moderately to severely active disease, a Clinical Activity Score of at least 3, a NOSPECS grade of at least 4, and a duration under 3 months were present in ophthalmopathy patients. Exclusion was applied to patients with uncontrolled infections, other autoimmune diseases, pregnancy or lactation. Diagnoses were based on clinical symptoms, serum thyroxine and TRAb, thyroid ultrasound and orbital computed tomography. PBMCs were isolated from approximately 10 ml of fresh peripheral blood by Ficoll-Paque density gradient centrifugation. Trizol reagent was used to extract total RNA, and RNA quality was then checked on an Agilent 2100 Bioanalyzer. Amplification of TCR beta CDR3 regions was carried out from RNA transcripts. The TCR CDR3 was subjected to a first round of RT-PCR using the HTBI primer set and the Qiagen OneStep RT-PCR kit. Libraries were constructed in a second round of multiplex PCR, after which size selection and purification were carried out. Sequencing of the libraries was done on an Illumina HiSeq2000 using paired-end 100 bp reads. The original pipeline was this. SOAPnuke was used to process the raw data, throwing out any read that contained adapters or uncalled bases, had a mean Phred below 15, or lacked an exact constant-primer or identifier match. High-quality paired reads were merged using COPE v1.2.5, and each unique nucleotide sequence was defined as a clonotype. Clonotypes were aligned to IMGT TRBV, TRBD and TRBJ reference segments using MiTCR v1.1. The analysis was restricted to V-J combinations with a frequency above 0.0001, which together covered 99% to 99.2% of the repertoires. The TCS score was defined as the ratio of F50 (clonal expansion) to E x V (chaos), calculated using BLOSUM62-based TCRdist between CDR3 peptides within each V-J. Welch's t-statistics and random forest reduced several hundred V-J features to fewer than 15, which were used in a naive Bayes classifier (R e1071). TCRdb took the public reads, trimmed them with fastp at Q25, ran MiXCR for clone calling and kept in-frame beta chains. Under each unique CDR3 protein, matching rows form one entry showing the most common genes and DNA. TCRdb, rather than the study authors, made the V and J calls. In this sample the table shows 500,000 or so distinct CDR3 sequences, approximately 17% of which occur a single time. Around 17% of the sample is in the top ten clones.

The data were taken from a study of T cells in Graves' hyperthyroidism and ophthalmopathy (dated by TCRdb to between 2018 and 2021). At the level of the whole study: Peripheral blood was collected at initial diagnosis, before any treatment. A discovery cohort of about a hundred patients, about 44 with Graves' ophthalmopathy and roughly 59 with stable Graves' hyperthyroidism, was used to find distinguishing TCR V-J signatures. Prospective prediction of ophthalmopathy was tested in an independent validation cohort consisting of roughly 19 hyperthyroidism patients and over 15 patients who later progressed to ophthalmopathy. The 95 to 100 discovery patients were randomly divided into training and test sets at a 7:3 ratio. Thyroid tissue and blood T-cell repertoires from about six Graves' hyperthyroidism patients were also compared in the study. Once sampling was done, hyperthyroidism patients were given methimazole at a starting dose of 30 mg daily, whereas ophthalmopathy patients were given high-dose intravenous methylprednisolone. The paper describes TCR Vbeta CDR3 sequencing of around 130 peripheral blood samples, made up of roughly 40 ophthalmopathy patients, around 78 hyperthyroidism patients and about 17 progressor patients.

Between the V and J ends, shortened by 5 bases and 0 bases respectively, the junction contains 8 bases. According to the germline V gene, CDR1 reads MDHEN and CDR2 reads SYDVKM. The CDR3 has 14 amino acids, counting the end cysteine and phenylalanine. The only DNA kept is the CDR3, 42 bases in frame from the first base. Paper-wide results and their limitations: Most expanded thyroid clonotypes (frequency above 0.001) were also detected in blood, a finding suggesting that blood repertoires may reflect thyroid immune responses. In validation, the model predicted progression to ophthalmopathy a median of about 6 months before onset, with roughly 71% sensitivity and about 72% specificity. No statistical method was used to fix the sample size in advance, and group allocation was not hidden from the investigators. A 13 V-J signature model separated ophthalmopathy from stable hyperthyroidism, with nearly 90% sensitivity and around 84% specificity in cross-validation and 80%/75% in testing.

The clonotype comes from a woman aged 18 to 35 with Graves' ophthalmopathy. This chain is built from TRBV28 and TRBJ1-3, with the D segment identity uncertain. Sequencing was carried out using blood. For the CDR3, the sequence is CASSISFSGNTIYF. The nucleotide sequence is TGTGCCAGCAGTATCAGCTTCTCTGGAAACACCATATATTTT.